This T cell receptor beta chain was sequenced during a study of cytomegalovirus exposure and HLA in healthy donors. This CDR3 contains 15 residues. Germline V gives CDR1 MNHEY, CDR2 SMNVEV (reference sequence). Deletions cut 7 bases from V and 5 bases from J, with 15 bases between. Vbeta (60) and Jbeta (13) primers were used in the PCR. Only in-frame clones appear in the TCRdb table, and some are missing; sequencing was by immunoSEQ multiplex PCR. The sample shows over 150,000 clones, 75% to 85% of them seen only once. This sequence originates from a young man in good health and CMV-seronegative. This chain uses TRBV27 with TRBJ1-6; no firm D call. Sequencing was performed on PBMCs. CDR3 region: CASTLFFGDNSPLHF. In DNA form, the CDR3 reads TGTGCCAGCACCCTGTTCTTCGGGGATAATTCACCCCTCCACTTT.